The clone carrying this T cell receptor beta chain came up many times. What it binds is not known. This entry belongs to a study of metastatic and nonmetastatic thyroid tumors. Background on the study: Repertoires of blood and of tissue (tumor or nodule) from malignant and benign thyroid patients were compared. Study-wide points: Reported TCR beta diversity, measured in blood and tumor, was significantly higher for malignant thyroid tumors than for benign nodules.

This CDR3 spans 15 amino acids. CDR1 and CDR2 (germline): LNHDA, SQIVND (reference sequence). The V gene end was trimmed by 7 bases and the J gene end by 3 bases; junction bases not matched to a gene: 5. Not a single patient had been given any form of treatment at any point before undergoing thyroid surgery. TCRdb re-analyzed the PCR reads through MiXCR. This table holds around 34,000 clones, 20% found once. The sequence derives from a female donor with papillary thyroid cancer or a benign thyroid nodule (not recorded which). Some clones in this sample may be carry-over from other donors' samples. The sample comprised blood. V usage is TRBV19 and J usage is TRBJ2-1, with TRBD2 identical over 11 bases. CDR3 region: CASTRLAGLYNEQFF. CDR3 nucleotide sequence: TGTGCCAGTACCCGACTAGCGGGACTCTACAATGAGCAGTTCTTC.